This TCR beta chain is drawn from a study of blood T cell repertoires in COVID-19. The overall study: Collection of acute and convalescent COVID-19 samples took place in the United States, Italy and Spain. PBMCs, B-cell-depleted T cells, or T cells were the source of the cDNA or gDNA that made up the material.

V lost 6 bases, J lost 4 bases, and 12 bases lay in between. From germline, CDR1 is LNHDA and CDR2 SQIVND (reference sequence). This CDR3 comprises 13 residues. Authors' processing steps: The assay estimated nucleated cells by amplifying reference gene primers. The repertoire was sequenced with immunoSEQ multiplex PCR; TCRdb's copy has only in-frame clones and lacks some. V, J and clone size were drawn from that table, and D and trimming were deduced from the DNA. This table holds tens of thousands of clones, around 82% found once. V usage is TRBV19 and J usage is TRBJ1-1, with a possible D match to TRBD1 (5 bases). The specimen was peripheral blood. The receptor was isolated from a woman in her fifties or sixties with acute or convalescent COVID-19. The CDR3 spells CASSPMGGTEAFF. The CDR3 nucleotides read TGTGCCAGTAGCCCAATGGGGGGCACTGAAGCTTTCTTT.